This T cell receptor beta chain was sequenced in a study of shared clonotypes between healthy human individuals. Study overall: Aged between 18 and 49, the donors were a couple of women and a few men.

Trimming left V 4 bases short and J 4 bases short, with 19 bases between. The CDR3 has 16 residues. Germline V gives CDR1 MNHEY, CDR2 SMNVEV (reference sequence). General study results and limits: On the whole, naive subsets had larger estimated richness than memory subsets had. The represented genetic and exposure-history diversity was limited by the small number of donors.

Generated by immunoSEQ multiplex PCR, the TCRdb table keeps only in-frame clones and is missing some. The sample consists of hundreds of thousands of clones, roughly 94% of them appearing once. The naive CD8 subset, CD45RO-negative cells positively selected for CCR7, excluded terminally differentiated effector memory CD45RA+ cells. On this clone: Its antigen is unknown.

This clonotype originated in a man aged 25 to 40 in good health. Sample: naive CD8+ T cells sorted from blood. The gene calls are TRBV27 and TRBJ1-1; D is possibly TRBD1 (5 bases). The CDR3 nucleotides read TGTGCCAGCAGTTCCCTATGGGGGAATGAGGGCACTGAAGCTTTCTTT. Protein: CASSSLWGNEGTEAFF.